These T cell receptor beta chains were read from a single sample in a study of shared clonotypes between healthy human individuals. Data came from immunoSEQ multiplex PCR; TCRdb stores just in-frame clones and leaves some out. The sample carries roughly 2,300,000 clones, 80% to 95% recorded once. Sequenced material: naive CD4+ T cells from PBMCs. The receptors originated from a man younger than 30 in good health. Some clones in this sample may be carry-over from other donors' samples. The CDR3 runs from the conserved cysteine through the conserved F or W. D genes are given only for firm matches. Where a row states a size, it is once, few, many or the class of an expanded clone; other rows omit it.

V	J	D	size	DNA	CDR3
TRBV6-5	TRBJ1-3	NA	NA	TGTGCCAGCAGTCCACTGGCGGGACCTGGAAACACCATATATTTT	CASSPLAGPGNTIYF
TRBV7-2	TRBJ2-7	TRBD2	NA	TGTGCCAGCAGCCCGCTGACTAGCGGAGGATACGAGCAGTACTTC	CASSPLTSGGYEQYF
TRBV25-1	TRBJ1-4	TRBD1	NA	TGTGCCAGCAGTGAACAGGGGGCGTTTGGGAAACTGTTTTTT	CASSEQGAFGKLFF
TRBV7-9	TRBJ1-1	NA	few	TGTGCCAGCAGCTTAGTGACCTCCACTGAAGCTTTCTTT	CASSLVTSTEAFF
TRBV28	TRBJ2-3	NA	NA	TGTGCCAGCAGTCGAGGGCACCGGGCCCCGCAGTATTTT	CASSRGHRAPQYF
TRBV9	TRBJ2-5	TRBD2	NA	TGTGCCAGCAGCGAATCCGGGACTAGTACGGAGACCCAGTACTTC	CASSESGTSTETQYF
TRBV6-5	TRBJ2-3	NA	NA	TGTGCCAGCAGTGCTCCAGGGATTCCAGATACGCAGTATTTT	CASSAPGIPDTQYF
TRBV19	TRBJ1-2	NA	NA	TGTGCCAGTAGTTTAGGAGGGGTTGGAGGCTACACCTTC	CASSLGGVGGYTF
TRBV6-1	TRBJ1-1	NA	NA	TGTGCCAGCAGTGACGACCGTAGGGGACGCACTGAAGCTTTCTTT	CASSDDRRGRTEAFF
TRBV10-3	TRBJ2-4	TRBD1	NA	TGTGCCATCAGTGAGCGGACAGGGGAATCCGGCATTCAGTACTTC	CAISERTGESGIQYF
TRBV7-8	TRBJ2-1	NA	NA	TGTGCCAGCAGCTTGACCCAGGTTGTTTTGGGCAATGAGCAGTTCTTC	CASSLTQVVLGNEQFF
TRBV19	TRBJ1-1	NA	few	TGTGCCAGCCTACAAGGATCCCGGGTAGCTGAAGCTTTCTTT	CASLQGSRVAEAFF
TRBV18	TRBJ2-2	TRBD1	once	TGTGCCAGCTCACCGCAGGGGGCGGCCACCGGGGAGCTGTTTTTT	CASSPQGAATGELFF
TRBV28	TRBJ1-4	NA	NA	TGTGCCAGCAAGGGGCCAACTAATGAAAAACTGTTTTTT	CASKGPTNEKLFF
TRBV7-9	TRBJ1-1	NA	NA	TGTGCCAGCAGCTTAGGCGATCGGCAGAACACTGAAGCTTTCTTT	CASSLGDRQNTEAFF
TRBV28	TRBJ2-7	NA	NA	TGTGCCAGCATGCGGGGCCAGAACTACGTAGAGCAGTACTTC	CASMRGQNYVEQYF
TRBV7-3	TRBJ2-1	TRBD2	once	TGTGCCAGCAGCTCCGGGACTAGCGCTTACAATGAGCAGTTCTTC	CASSSGTSAYNEQFF
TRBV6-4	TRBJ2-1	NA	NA	TGTGCCACAGGGAGTAACAATGAGCAGTTCTTC	CATGSNNEQFF
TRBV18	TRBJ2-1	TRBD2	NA	TGTGCCAGCTCCTATGCTAGCGGGAAAGACAATGAGCAGTTCTTC	CASSYASGKDNEQFF
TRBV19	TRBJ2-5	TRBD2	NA	TGTGCCAGTAGTATCGGAGCGGGAGGGCCGGAAGAGACCCAGTACTTC	CASSIGAGGPEETQYF
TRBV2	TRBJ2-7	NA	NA	TGTGCCAGCAGTGAAGCGTCTCAAACCTACGAGCAGTACTTC	CASSEASQTYEQYF
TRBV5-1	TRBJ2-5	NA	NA	TGCGCCAGCAGCTTGCCCTACCTACTTGACAGTGGGTACCAAGAGACCCAGTACTTC	CASSLPYLLDSGYQETQYF
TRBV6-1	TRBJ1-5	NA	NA	TGTGCCAGCATGTCAGGGGTCGGAGGGCCCCAGCATTTT	CASMSGVGGPQHF
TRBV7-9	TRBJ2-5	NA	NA	TGTGCCAGCAGCTTAGATGGAGTTGAGACCCAGTACTTC	CASSLDGVETQYF
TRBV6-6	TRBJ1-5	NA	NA	TGTGCCAGCAGTTCCAGGGTTAGCAATCAGCCCCAGCATTTT	CASSSRVSNQPQHF
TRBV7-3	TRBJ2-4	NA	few	TGTGCCAGCAGCTCGGGACCCCGGCAGGCCATTCAGTACTTC	CASSSGPRQAIQYF
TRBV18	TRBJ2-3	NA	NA	TGTGCCAGCTCACCCCCAGGGCCGGGCACAGATACGCAGTATTTT	CASSPPGPGTDTQYF
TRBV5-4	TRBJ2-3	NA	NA	TGTGCCAGCAGCTTAAAGTCGGGTTCAGATACGCAGTATTTT	CASSLKSGSDTQYF
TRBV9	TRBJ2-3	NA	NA	TGTGCCAGCAGCGTAGAACCCAGAACAGATACGCAGTATTTT	CASSVEPRTDTQYF
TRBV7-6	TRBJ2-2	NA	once	TGTGCCAGCAGCTTAGCGCCCCAGACTATACGAACCGGGGAGCTGTTTTTT	CASSLAPQTIRTGELFF
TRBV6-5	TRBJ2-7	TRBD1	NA	TGTGCCAGCAGTTACCCGGGACAGGCCTACGAGCAGTACTTC	CASSYPGQAYEQYF
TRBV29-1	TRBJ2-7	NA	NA	TGCAGTGGGGGGCAGACCTACGAGCAGTACTTC	CSGGQTYEQYF
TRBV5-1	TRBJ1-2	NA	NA	TGCGCCAGCAGCTTGTTTACAGAGGGCTACACCTTC	CASSLFTEGYTF
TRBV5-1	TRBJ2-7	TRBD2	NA	TGCGCCAGCAGCTCCACTAGCGGGTCGACCTACGAGCAGTACTTC	CASSSTSGSTYEQYF
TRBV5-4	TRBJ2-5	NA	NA	TGTGCCAGCAGAAAGGGGGGGGACGGGGAGACCCAGTACTTC	CASRKGGDGETQYF
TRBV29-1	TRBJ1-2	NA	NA	TGCAGCGTTTTGGGGACGGGCTATGGCTACACCTTC	CSVLGTGYGYTF
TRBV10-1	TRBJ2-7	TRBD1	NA	TGCGCCAGCAGTGATCGGGACAGTGGCTACGAGCAGTACTTC	CASSDRDSGYEQYF
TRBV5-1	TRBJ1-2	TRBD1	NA	TGCGCCAGCAGCTGGACTGGACAGGCAGCTAACTATGGCTACACCTTC	CASSWTGQAANYGYTF
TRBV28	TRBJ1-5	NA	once	TGTGCCAGCAGGAACAGGAGCAGGGCCCCCCAGCATTTT	CASRNRSRAPQHF
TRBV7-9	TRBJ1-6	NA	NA	TGTGCCAGCACCCTAGGGGGAGGGAGAGGTTCACCCCTCCACTTT	CASTLGGGRGSPLHF
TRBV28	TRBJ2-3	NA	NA	TGTGCCAGCAGCGGGACTCCCGGAGGGTTTACGCAGTATTTT	CASSGTPGGFTQYF